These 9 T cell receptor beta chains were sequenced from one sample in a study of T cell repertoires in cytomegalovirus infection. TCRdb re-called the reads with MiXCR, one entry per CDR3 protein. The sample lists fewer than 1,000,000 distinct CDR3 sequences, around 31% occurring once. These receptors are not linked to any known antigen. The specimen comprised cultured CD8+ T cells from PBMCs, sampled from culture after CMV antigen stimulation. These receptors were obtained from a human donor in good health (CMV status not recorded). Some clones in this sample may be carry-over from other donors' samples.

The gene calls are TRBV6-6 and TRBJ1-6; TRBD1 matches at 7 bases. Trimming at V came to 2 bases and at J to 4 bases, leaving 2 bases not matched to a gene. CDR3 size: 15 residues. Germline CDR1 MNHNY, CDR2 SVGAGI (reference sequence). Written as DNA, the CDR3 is TGTGCCAGCAGTTACCCGACAGGGTATAATTCACCCCTCCACTTT. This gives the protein CASSYPTGYNSPLHF.

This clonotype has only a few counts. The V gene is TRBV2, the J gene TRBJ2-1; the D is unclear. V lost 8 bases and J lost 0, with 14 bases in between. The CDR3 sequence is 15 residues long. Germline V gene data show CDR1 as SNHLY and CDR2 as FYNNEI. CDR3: CASGDSTSSYNEQFF. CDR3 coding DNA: TGTGCCAGCGGGGATTCGACCAGCTCCTACAATGAGCAGTTCTTC.

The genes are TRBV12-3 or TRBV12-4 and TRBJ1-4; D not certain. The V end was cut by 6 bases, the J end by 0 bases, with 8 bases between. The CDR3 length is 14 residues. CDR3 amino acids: CASSPTSTNEKLFF. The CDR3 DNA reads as TGTGCCAGCAGCCCGACATCAACTAATGAAAAACTGTTTTTT.

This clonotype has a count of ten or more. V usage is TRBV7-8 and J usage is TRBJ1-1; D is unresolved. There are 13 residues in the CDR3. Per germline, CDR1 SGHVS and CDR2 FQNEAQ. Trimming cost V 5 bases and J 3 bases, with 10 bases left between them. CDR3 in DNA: TGTGCCAGCAGCAAGAGATGGGACACTGAAGCTTTCTTT. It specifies CASSKRWDTEAFF.

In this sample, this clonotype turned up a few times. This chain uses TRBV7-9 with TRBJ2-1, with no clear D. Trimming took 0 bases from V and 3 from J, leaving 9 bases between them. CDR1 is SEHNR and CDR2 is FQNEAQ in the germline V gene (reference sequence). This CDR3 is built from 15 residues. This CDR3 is CASSLAVVDYNEQFF. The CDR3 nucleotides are TGTGCCAGCAGCTTAGCGGTGGTAGACTACAATGAGCAGTTCTTC.

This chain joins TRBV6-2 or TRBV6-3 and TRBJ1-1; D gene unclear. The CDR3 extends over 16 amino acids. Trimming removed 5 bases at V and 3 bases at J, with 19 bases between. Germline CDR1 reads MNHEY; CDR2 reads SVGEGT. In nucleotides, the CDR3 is TGTGCCAGCAGTGCCCTAACCTCATCGGCGGACACTGAAGCTTTCTTT. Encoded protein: CASSALTSSADTEAFF.

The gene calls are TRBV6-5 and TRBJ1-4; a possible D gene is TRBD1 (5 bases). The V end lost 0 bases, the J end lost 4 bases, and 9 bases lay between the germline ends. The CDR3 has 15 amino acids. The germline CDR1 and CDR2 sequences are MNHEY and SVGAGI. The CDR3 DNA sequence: TGTGCCAGCAGTTACTCCGGACACTTTAATGAAAAACTGTTTTTT. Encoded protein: CASSYSGHFNEKLFF.

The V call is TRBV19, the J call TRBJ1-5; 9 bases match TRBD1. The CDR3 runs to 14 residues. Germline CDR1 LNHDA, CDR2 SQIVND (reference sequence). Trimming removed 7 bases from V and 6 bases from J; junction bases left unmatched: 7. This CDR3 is CASNQDRGSQPQHF. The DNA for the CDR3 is TGTGCCAGTAATCAGGACAGGGGATCTCAGCCCCAGCATTTT.

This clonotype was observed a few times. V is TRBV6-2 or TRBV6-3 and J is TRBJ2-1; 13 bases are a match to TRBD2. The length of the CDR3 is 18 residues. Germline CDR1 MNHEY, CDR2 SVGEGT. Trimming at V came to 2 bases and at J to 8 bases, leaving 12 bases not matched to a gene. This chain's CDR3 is CASSYHRTSGGPMDEQFF. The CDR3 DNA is TGTGCCAGCAGTTACCATCGGACTAGCGGGGGCCCAATGGATGAGCAGTTCTTC.